This TCR beta chain stems from a study of CD8+CD57+ T cells in acquired aplastic anemia. Overall study: Quantities of DNA derived from sorted CD4+ and CD8+ cells averaged around 3 ug. Study-level results: CD8+ Simpson's diversity in patients was not significantly different from that in controls. Patients and controls turned out to have some 30 CD8+ CDR3 sequences in common.

For CDR3 and TCR beta VDJ profiling, genomic DNA was the template used. TCRdb re-called the reads with MiXCR, one entry per CDR3 protein. The sample lists 250,000 to 350,000 distinct CDR3 sequences, approximately 56% occurring once. V trimming: 2 bases; J trimming: 9 bases; junction bases outside the gene matches: 7. Per germline, CDR1 DFQATT and CDR2 SNEGSKA (reference sequence). The CDR3 length is 13 residues. Worth noting for this clonotype: As yet, its antigen is unknown.

The chain couples TRBV20-1 to TRBJ1-2, with 9 bases aligning to TRBD1. Sample: sorted CD4+, CD8+, or CD8+CD57+ T cells (not recorded which) from PBMCs. This sequence originates from a human donor with severe aplastic anemia or a healthy control (not recorded which). The DNA for the CDR3 is TGCAGTGCTAGACTCAAACAGGGGGCAAGCTACACCTTC. It yields the protein CSARLKQGASYTF.